This T cell receptor beta chain derives from a study of blood T cells in healthy people across ages. The CDR3 extends over 16 amino acids. CDR1 and CDR2 (germline): MNHEY, SMNVEV (reference sequence). About this clonotype: Mismatch with germline at one junction end may stem from a read error.

The authors ran a second PCR of roughly 7 to 11 cycles using a sample-barcoded 5' primer and a J-beta primer mix. TCRdb independently ran MiXCR on the 5' RACE reads; one entry per CDR3 protein. This table holds roughly 1,700,000 distinct CDR3 sequences, over 25% found once. The sequence came from a woman in her 30s in good health. The chain links TRBV27 to TRBJ1-5; TRBD1 agrees at 7 bases. Sample: blood. DNA of the CDR3: TGTGCCAGTAGTTTATTCTGGGACAGTAGCAATCAGCCCCAGCATTTT. Its protein product is CASSLFWDSSNQPQHF.